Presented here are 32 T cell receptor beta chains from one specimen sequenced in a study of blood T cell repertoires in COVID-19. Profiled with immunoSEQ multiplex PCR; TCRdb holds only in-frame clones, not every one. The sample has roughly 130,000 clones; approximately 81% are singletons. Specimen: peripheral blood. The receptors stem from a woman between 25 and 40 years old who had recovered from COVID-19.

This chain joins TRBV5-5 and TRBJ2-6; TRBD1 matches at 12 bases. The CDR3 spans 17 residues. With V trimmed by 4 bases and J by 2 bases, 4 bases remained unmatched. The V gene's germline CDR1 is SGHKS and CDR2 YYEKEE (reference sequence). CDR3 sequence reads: CASSTGTGGAGANVLTF. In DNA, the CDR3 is TGTGCCAGCAGCACCGGGACAGGGGGCGCTGGGGCCAACGTCCTGACTTTC.

CDR3 sequence: CASSETGFTQYF. For the CDR3, the DNA is TGTGCCAGCAGCGAAACAGGGTTTACGCAGTATTTT. The rearrangement uses TRBV7-3 and TRBJ2-3; perhaps TRBD1 as D (6 bases). The V end was cut by 5 bases, the J end by 8 bases, with 11 bases between. The CDR3 length is 12 residues. Germline CDR1 and CDR2: SGHTA and FQGTGA.

In DNA, the CDR3 is TGTGCCAGCAGCCCCCGGGAGGGAATTAACTCGAGAACGTACAATGAGCAGTTCTTC. Translation gives CASSPREGINSRTYNEQFF. The gene calls are TRBV3-1 (or the pseudogene TRBV3-2) and TRBJ2-1, with 8 bases fitting TRBD2. Germline CDR1 LGHDT, CDR2 YNNKEL (reference sequence). V was pared by 4 bases and J by 4 bases, with 18 bases of the junction left unmatched. The CDR3 extends over 19 amino acids.

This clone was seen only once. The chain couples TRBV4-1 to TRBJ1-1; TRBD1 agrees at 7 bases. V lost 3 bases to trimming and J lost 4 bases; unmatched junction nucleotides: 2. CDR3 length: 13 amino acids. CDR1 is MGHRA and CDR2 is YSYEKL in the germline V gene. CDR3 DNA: TGCGCCAGCAGCCAGACAGGGCGCACTGAAGCTTTCTTT. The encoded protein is CASSQTGRTEAFF.

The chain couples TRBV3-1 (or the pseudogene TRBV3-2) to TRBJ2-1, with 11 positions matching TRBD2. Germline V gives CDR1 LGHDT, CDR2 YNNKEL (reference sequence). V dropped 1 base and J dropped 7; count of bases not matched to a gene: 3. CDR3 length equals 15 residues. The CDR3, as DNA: TGTGCCAGCAGCCAAGGGGCTAGCGGGGGGAATGAGCAGTTCTTC. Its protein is CASSQGASGGNEQFF.

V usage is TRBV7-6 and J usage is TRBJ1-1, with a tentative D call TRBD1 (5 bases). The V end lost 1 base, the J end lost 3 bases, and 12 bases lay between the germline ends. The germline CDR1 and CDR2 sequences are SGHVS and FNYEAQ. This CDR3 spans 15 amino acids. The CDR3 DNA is TGTGCCAGCAGCTTAGTCGGGGGTGGGTACACTGAAGCTTTCTTT. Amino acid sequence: CASSLVGGGYTEAFF.

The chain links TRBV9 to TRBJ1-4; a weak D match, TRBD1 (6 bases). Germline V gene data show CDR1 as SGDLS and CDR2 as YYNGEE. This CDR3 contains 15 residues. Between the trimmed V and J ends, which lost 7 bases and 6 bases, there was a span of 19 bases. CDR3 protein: CASGQGTAGDEKLFF. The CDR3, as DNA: TGTGCCAGCGGGCAGGGGACGGCGGGGGATGAAAAACTGTTTTTT.

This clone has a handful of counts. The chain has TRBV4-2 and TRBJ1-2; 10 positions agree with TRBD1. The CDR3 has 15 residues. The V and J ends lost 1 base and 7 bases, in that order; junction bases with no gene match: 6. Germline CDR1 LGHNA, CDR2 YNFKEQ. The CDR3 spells CASSQADRGISGYTF. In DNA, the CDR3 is TGTGCCAGCAGCCAAGCGGACAGGGGGATTAGTGGCTACACCTTC.

The CDR3 reads CASRLQETQYF. In DNA, the CDR3 is TGTGCCAGCAGACTTCAAGAGACCCAGTACTTC. This rearrangement joins TRBV2 to TRBJ2-5; no firm D call. Trimming left V 6 bases short and J 2 bases short, with 4 bases between. Germline assignment: CDR1 SNHLY and CDR2 FYNNEI. The CDR3 runs to 11 residues.

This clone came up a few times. CDR3 DNA: TGTGCCAGCAGCTTAGGATCCGGGTGGGTTTCACCCCTCCACTTT. Protein product: CASSLGSGWVSPLHF. This chain joins TRBV7-9 and TRBJ1-6; D is undetermined. Trimming cost V 1 base and J 9 bases, with 13 bases left between them. Germline V gene lookup returns CDR1 SEHNR and CDR2 FQNEAQ (reference sequence). This CDR3 contains 15 residues.

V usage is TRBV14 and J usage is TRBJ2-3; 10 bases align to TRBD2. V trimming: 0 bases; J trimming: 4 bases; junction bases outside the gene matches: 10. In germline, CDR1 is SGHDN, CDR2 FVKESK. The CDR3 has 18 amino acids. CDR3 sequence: CASSQDRASGSFPDTQYF. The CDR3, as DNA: TGTGCCAGCAGCCAAGATAGGGCTAGCGGGAGTTTCCCAGATACGCAGTATTTT.

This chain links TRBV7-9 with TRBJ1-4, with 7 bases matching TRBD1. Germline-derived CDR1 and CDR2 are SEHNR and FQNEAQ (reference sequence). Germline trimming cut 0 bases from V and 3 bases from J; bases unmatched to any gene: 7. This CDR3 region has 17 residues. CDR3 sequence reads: CASSLAFSGGANEKLFF. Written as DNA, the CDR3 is TGTGCCAGCAGCTTAGCTTTCTCAGGGGGTGCTAATGAAAAACTGTTTTTT.

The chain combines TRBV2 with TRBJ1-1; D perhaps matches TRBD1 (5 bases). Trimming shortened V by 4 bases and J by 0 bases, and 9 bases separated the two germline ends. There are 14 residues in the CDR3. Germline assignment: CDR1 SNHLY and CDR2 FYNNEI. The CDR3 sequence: CASSGQRLNTEAFF. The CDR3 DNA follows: TGTGCCAGCAGTGGACAGAGATTGAACACTGAAGCTTTCTTT.

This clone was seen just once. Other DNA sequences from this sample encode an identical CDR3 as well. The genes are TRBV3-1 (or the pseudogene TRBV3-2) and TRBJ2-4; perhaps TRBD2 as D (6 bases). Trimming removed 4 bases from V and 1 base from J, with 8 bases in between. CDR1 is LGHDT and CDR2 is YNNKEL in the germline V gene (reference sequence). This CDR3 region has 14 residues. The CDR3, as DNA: TGTGCCAGCAGCCCTGGGGGGGCCAAAAACATTCAGTACTTC. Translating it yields CASSPGGAKNIQYF.

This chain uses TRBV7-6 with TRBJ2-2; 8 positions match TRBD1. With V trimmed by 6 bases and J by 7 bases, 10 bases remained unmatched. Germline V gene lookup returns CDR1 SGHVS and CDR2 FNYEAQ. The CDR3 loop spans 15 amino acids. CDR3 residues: CASRLLQGVSGELFF. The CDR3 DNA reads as TGTGCCAGCAGACTGTTACAGGGGGTGAGCGGGGAGCTGTTTTTT.

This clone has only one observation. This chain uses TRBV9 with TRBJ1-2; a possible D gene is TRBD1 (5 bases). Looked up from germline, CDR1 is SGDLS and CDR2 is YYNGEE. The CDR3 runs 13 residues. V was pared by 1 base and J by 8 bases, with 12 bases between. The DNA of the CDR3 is TGTGCCAGCAGCGTAACCCCGGGGGACGGCTACACCTTC. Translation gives CASSVTPGDGYTF.

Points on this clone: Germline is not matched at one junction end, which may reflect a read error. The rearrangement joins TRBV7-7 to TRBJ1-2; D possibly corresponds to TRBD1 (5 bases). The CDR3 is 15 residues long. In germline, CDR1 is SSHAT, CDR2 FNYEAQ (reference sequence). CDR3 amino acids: CASTQEDRYDYGYTF. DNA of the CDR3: TGTGCTAGCACCCAAGAAGACAGATACGACTATGGCTACACCTTC.

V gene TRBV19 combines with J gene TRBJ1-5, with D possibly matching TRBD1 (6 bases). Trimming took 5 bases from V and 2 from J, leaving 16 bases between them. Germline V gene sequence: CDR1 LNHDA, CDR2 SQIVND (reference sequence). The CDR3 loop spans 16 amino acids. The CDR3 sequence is CASSWEGGIGNQPQHF. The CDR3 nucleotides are TGTGCCAGTAGTTGGGAGGGGGGGATCGGCAATCAGCCCCAGCATTTT.

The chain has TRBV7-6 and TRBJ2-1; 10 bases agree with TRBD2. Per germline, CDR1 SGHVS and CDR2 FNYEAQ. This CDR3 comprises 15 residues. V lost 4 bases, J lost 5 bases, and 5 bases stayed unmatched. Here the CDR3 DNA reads TGTGCCAGCAGCTCCGGGACTAGCGCCCACAATGAGCAGTTCTTC. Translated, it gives CASSSGTSAHNEQFF. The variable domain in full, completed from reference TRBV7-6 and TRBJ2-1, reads GAGVSQSPRYKVTKRGQDVALRCDPISGHVSLYWYRQALGQGPEFLTYFNYEAQQDKSGLPNDRFSAERPEGSISTLTIQRTEQRDSAMYRCASSSGTSAHNEQFFGPGTRLTVL.

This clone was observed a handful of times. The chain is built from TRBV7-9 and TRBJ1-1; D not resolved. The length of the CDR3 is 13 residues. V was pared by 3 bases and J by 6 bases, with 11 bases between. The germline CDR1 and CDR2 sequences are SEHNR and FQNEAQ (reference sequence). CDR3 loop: CASSFRQASEAFF. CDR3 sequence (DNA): TGTGCCAGCAGCTTCCGGCAGGCGTCTGAAGCTTTCTTT.

CDR3 bases: TGTGCCACCAGCGTCCGGGGTTCCCTCTCGGATTCACCCCTCCACTTT. It encodes CATSVRGSLSDSPLHF. The rearrangement uses TRBV15 and TRBJ1-6; D uncertain. Germline CDR1 LNHNV, CDR2 YYDKDF (reference sequence). The CDR3 spans 16 residues. The V gene lost 5 bases and the J gene lost 8 bases, with 19 bases spanning the gap.

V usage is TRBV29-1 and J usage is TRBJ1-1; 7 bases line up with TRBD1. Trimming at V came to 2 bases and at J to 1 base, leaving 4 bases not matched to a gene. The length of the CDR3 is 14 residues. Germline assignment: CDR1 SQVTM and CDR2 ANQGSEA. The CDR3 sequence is CSVELRGQNTEAFF. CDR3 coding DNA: TGCAGCGTTGAACTGAGGGGGCAGAACACTGAAGCTTTCTTT.

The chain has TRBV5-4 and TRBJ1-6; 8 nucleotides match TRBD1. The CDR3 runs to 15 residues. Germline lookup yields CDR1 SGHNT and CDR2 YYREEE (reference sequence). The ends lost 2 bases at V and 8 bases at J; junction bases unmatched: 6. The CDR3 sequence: CASSFVGTGYSPLHF. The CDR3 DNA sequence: TGTGCCAGCAGCTTTGTCGGGACAGGTTATTCACCCCTCCACTTT.

The CDR3 loop reads CASSRRRGAGSGEQYF. As DNA, the CDR3 is TGTGCCAGCAGCCGCCGGAGGGGCGCTGGATCAGGAGAGCAGTACTTC. The rearrangement joins TRBV3-1 (or the pseudogene TRBV3-2) to TRBJ2-7; a possible D gene is TRBD2 (6 bases). In germline, CDR1 is LGHDT, CDR2 YNNKEL (reference sequence). Trimming cost V 4 bases and J 7 bases, with 23 bases left between them. This CDR3 has 16 residues.

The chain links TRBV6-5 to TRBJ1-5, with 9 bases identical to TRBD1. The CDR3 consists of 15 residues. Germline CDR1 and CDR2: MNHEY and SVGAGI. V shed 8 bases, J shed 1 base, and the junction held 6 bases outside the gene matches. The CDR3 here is CASGKQGASNQPQHF. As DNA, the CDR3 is TGTGCCAGCGGAAAACAGGGGGCAAGCAATCAGCCCCAGCATTTT.

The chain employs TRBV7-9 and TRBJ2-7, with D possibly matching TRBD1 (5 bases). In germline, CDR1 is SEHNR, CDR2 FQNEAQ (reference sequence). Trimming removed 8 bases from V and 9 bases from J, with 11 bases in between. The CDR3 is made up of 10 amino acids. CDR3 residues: CASGDTGQYF. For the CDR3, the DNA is TGTGCCAGCGGCGACACAGGGCAGTACTTC.

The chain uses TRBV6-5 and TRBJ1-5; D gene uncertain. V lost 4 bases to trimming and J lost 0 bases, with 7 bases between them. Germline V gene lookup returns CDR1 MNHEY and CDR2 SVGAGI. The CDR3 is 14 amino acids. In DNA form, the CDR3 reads TGTGCCAGCAGTTTGAGTTATAGCAATCAGCCCCAGCATTTT. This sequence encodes CASSLSYSNQPQHF.

CDR3 sequence (DNA): TGTGCCTGGAGCCTCGTACTGGGGGCGCGAGGCCCAAGCTCTGGAAACACCATATATTTT. This translates into CAWSLVLGARGPSSGNTIYF. V is TRBV30 and J is TRBJ1-3; a weak D match, TRBD1 (6 bases). V lost 3 bases and J 0 bases, leaving 27 bases between the germline ends. The CDR3 loop spans 20 amino acids. In germline, CDR1 is GTSNPN, CDR2 SVGIG (reference sequence).

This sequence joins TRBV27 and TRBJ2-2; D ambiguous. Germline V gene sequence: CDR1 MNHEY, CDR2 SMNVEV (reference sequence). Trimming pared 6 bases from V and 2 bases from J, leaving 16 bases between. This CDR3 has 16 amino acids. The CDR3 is CASSLTDGYNTGELFF. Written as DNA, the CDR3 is TGTGCCAGCAGCCTAACAGACGGATACAACACCGGGGAGCTGTTTTTT.

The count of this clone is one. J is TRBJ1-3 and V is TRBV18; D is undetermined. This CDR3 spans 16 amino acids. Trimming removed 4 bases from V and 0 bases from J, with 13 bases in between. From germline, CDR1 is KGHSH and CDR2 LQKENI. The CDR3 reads CASSRLDGVSGNTIYF. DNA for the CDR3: TGTGCCAGCTCACGATTGGACGGGGTCTCTGGAAACACCATATATTTT.

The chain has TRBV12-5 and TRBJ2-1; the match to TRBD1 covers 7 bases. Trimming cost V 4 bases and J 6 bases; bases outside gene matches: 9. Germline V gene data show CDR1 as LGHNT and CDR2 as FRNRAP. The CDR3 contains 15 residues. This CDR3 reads CASGSNRDSLNEQFF. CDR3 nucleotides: TGTGCTAGTGGTTCTAACCGGGACAGCCTCAATGAGCAGTTCTTC.

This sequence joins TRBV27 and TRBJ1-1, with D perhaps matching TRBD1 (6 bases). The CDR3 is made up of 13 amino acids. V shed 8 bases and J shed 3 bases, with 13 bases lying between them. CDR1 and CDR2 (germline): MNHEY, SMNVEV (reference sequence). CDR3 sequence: CASGTGTDTEAFF. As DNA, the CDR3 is TGTGCCAGCGGCACAGGGACGGACACTGAAGCTTTCTTT.